A single count supports the clone carrying this T cell receptor beta chain. These data come from a study of T cell changes during pregnancy in multiple sclerosis. Produced via immunoSEQ multiplex PCR; TCRdb's table is partial and in-frame only. The profile shows some 70,000 clones, about 90% of them singletons. The source of this sequence is a female donor with multiple sclerosis, enrolled in a pregnancy study. The material sequenced was peripheral blood, taken in the second trimester of pregnancy.

CDR3 protein: CASRSGTTNNSPLHF. Here the CDR3 DNA reads TGTGCCAGCAGGTCCGGGACAACCAATAATTCACCCCTCCACTTT. V is TRBV2 and J is TRBJ1-6; D is possibly TRBD1 (6 bases). V was clipped by 6 bases and J by 5 bases, with 14 bases between them. CDR1 and CDR2 (germline): SNHLY, FYNNEI. This CDR3 has 15 amino acids.